This T cell receptor (beta chain) was sequenced in a study of regulatory T cells in long-lasting Graves disease (TCRdb year 2021). For the wider study: Patients with newly diagnosed Graves' disease had been on antithyroid drugs for under 3 months. Patients with persistent Graves' disease were compared with patients with newly diagnosed Graves' disease using TCR sequencing and RNA sequencing of peripheral blood. The study was conducted in China and was registered as a clinical trial. TCR sequencing covered around 13 persistent and 20 newly diagnosed Graves' disease patients, some 33 samples in total. Paper-wide results and their limitations: TRBV28, TRBJ1-2 and TRBJ2-5 were preferentially used in persistent disease, while TRBV20-1 and TRBJ2-1 were favored in newly diagnosed disease. The authors acknowledged the small sample size as a limitation that may reduce accuracy. More public clonotypes were shared among persistent patients (2,741) than among newly diagnosed patients (966). Lower TCR Shannon entropy and fewer highly expanded clones were observed in persistent Graves' disease patients than in newly diagnosed patients, which suggested clonal expansion. Sequencing and analysis were restricted to the TCR beta chain. Peripheral blood alone was examined, since thyroid tissue, which constituted the primary lesion, could not be accessed.

At the junction V is shortened by 6 bases and J by 3 bases; bases outside the gene matches: 4. The CDR3 holds 14 amino acids from the cysteine to the phenylalanine. Only the CDR3 region is kept as DNA, spanning 42 bases read in frame from base 1. CDR1 MNHNS and CDR2 SASEGT are derived from the germline V gene. Library preparation used multiplex PCR. The data were produced on an Illumina HiSeq 4000. iRepertoire HTBI primers and Arm-PCR amplification of CDR3 regions were used to construct TCR beta libraries. PCR products were gel purified before sequencing. Processing in the source paper ran as follows. A total of roughly 58 TRBV and 14 TRBJ segments were identified across samples and were used for gene usage analysis of CDR3 amino acid clonotypes. COPE and FqMerger were used to merge the filtered high-quality paired reads into contigs. BLAST was used to align contigs to the IMGT TRBV, TRBD and TRBJ reference genes, and CDR3 was defined following IMGT. Clonotypes above 0.1% frequency were classified as highly expanded clones. Repertoire diversity was measured by Shannon entropy, and V-J evenness by the Gini coefficient. A clonotype found in more than one individual was treated as public. The public reads were quality trimmed at Q25 with fastp and then assembled into clones with MiXCR by TCRdb, keeping productive beta chains. Every CDR3 protein is listed once, alongside the most common genes and DNA of its rows. The V and J calls were not made by the authors but by TCRdb's processing. In this sample the table shows hundreds of thousands of distinct CDR3 sequences, roughly a sixth of which occur a single time. The top ten clonotypes cover 25% to 30% of the sample.

The meaning of the sample's time point label: newly diagnosed GD, antithyroid drugs for less than 3 months. RNA was extracted from PBMCs in TRIzol for both TCR sequencing and RNA sequencing. The diagnosis of Graves' disease followed American Thyroid Association guidelines. Patients were recruited from an endocrinology department in Xi'an, China. From each patient, around 9 milliliters of peripheral blood was collected into an EDTA anticoagulant tube. Ficoll Paque Plus density gradient separation was used to isolate PBMCs, and no further T cell sorting was done. An Agilent 2100 Bioanalyzer and agarose gel were used to check RNA quality, and a NanoDrop 2000 was used to measure RNA concentration. This clonotype turned up a few times. Its cognate antigen has yet to be identified. The input lacks base qualities; no much larger clone sits a single base away. The same sample was also studied in work on T cells in Graves' hyperthyroidism and ophthalmopathy. Per that second paper: A patient counted as having stable Graves' hyperthyroidism if no progression to ophthalmopathy occurred over 18 months of follow-up. Hyperthyroidism patients were aged 18 to 65 years and newly diagnosed, with disease duration of less than 2 months. Any patient with an uncontrolled infection, another autoimmune disease, pregnancy or lactation was excluded. Diagnoses were based on clinical symptoms, serum thyroxine and TRAb, thyroid ultrasound and orbital computed tomography. A first-round RT-PCR of the TCR CDR3 used the HTBI primer set with the Qiagen OneStep RT-PCR kit. Most expanded thyroid clonotypes (frequency above 0.001) were also detected in blood, a finding suggesting that blood repertoires may reflect thyroid immune responses. A model built on a 13 V-J signature distinguished ophthalmopathy from stable hyperthyroidism, reaching about 88% sensitivity and approximately 81% specificity in cross-validation and 80%/75% in testing. In validation, the model predicted progression to ophthalmopathy a median of roughly 6.1 months before onset, with roughly 68% sensitivity and roughly 79% specificity. To identify TCR V-J signatures that set the groups apart, the researchers used a discovery cohort of about a hundred patients, made up of 40 to 45 with Graves' ophthalmopathy and about 59 with stable Graves' hyperthyroidism. Prospective prediction of ophthalmopathy was tested in an independent validation cohort consisting of about 20 hyperthyroidism patients and some 17 patients who later progressed to ophthalmopathy. The 75 to 100 discovery patients were randomly split 7:3 into training and test sets. Thyroid tissue and blood T-cell repertoires from several Graves' hyperthyroidism patients were also compared in the study. After sampling, hyperthyroidism patients received methimazole starting at 30 mg daily, and ophthalmopathy patients received high-dose intravenous methylprednisolone. The libraries were constructed in a second round of multiplex PCR and then size-selected and purified. The libraries were sequenced on an Illumina HiSeq2000 using paired-end 100 bp reads. Raw data were processed with SOAPnuke, discarding reads with adapters, uncalled bases, mean Phred below 15, or no exact constant-primer or identifier match. High-quality paired reads were merged using COPE v1.2.5, and each unique nucleotide sequence was defined as a clonotype. MiTCR v1.1 was used to align clonotypes to the IMGT TRBV, TRBD and TRBJ reference segments. Only V-J combinations with frequency above 0.0001, covering approximately 99% of repertoires, were analysed. A TCS score was defined as the ratio between F50 (clonal expansion) and ExV (chaos), using BLOSUM62-based TCRdist between CDR3 peptides within each V-J. Welch's t-statistics and random forest reduced roughly 530 V-J features to 13, which were used in a naive Bayes classifier (R e1071). Sample size was not statistically predetermined, and blinding of investigators to group allocation was not performed. According to the paper, TCR Vbeta CDR3 sequencing was carried out on 135 peripheral blood samples, which came from more than 40 ophthalmopathy, fewer than 80 hyperthyroidism and roughly 17 progressor patients.

The TCR was taken from a man aged 35 to 55 with Graves disease. Donor details come from another sample of the same person, matched by shared clones. The rearrangement combines TRBV6-1 with TRBJ2-3, and 9 junction bases match TRBD1. Specimen: peripheral blood mononuclear cells (PBMCs), collected at new diagnosis, from a patient treated with antithyroid drugs. The nucleotides read TGTGCCAGCAGGGGACAGGGTTTGACAGATACGCAGTATTTT. It translates to CASRGQGLTDTQYF.